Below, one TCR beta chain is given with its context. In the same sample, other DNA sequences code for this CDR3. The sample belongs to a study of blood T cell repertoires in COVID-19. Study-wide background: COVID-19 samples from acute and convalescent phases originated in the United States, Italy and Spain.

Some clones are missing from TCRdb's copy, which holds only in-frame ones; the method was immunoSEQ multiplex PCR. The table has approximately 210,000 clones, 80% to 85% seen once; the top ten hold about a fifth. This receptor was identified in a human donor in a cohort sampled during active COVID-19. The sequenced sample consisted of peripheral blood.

The chain's CDR3 is CASSQYRGESPLHF. In DNA form, the CDR3 reads TGTGCCAGCAGCCAATACAGGGGAGAATCACCCCTCCACTTT. The rearrangement links TRBV3-1 (or the pseudogene TRBV3-2) to TRBJ1-6; 7 nucleotides line up with TRBD1. The J segment lost 10 bases and the V segment lost 2 bases, leaving 5 bases of the junction unmatched. Germline lookup yields CDR1 LGHDT and CDR2 YNNKEL (reference sequence). The CDR3 is 14 amino acids.